The next 7 T cell receptor beta chains were all read from a single sample in a study of cytomegalovirus exposure and HLA in healthy donors. The PCR used 60 Vbeta and 13 Jbeta primers. The repertoire was sequenced with immunoSEQ multiplex PCR; TCRdb's copy has only in-frame clones and lacks some. The sample consists of a few hundred thousand clones, 85% to 90% of them appearing once. The specimen sequenced was PBMCs. These receptors were collected from a woman aged 18-30 years in good health and CMV-seronegative.

The J gene is TRBJ2-1, the V gene TRBV5-1; 8 bases line up with TRBD2. With 5 bases clipped from V and 1 base from J, the junction kept 11 bases outside the gene matches. Per germline, CDR1 SGHRS and CDR2 YFSETQ. CDR3 length: 17 residues. CDR3: CASSHLSGGYSYNEQFF. The CDR3 DNA follows: TGCGCCAGCAGTCACCTCAGCGGGGGCTATTCCTACAATGAGCAGTTCTTC.

In this sample, this clone turned up once. The rearrangement links TRBV7-6 to TRBJ2-1; TRBD2 matches at 11 bases. Per the germline V gene, CDR1 is SGHVS and CDR2 is FNYEAQ. The CDR3 has 12 residues. Unmatched junction bases numbered 2, after V lost 4 bases and J lost 12 bases. CDR3: CASSSSGGLQFF. The CDR3 bases are TGTGCCAGCAGCTCTAGCGGGGGGTTGCAGTTCTTC.

This chain connects TRBV5-1 to TRBJ2-3; no clear D gene. Germline lookup yields CDR1 SGHRS and CDR2 YFSETQ. Deletions cut 4 bases from V and 7 bases from J, with 7 bases between. CDR3 length: 11 residues. In DNA, the CDR3 is TGCGCCAGCAGCCTCGACAATACGCAGTATTTT. Amino acids: CASSLDNTQYF.

This chain joins TRBV2 and TRBJ2-3; 8 bases are shared with TRBD1. The CDR3 has 16 amino acids. Germline CDR1 SNHLY, CDR2 FYNNEI. J was trimmed by 5 bases and V by 2 bases; bases with no gene match: 9. The CDR3 DNA is TGTGCCAGCAGTGAATCCGTCAGGGGGCAAGGAGATACGCAGTATTTT. This gives the protein CASSESVRGQGDTQYF.

The V and J genes are TRBV19 and TRBJ1-5, with a tentative D call TRBD1 (5 bases). There are 10 residues in the CDR3. Germline V gene data show CDR1 as LNHDA and CDR2 as SQIVND (reference sequence). Trimming pared 11 bases from V and 10 bases from J, leaving 12 bases between. CDR3 sequence: CAAGRDPQHF. The CDR3 DNA sequence: TGTGCCGCGGGGAGGGACCCCCAGCATTTT.

The DNA for the CDR3 is TGTGCCAGCAGTCTCCGGGACTACGGGGAGCTGTTTTTT. Its translation is CASSLRDYGELFF. The rearrangement uses TRBV2 and TRBJ2-2, with 7 nucleotides matching TRBD2. This CDR3 spans 13 amino acids. CDR1 is SNHLY and CDR2 is FYNNEI in the germline V gene. The junction had 4 bases not matched to a gene; V was cut back by 5 bases and J by 7 bases.

The chain couples TRBV6-5 to TRBJ1-1; TRBD1 agrees at 9 bases. With 6 bases clipped from V and 6 bases from J, the junction kept 5 bases outside the gene matches. The CDR3 is 13 residues long. Per germline, CDR1 MNHEY and CDR2 SVGAGI. The CDR3 is CASRGTGRSEAFF. The DNA of the CDR3 is TGTGCCAGCAGGGGGACAGGGAGGTCTGAAGCTTTCTTT.